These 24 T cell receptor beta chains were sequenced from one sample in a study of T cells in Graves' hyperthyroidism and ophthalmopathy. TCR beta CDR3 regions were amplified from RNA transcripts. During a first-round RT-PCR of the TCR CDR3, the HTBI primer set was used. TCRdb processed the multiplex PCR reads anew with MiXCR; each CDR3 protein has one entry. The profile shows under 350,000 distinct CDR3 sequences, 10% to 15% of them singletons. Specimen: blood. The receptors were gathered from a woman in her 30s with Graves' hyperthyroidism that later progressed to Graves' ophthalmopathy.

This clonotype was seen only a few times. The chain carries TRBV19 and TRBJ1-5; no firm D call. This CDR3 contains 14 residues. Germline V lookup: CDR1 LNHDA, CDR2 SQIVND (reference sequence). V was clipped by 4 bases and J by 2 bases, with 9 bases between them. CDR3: CASSTDPGNQPQHF. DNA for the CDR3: TGTGCCAGTAGTACCGACCCTGGCAATCAGCCCCAGCATTTT. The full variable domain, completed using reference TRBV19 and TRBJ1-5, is DGGITQSPKYLFRKEGQNVTLSCEQNLNHDAMYWYRQDPGQGLRLIYYSQIVNDFQKGDIAEGYSVSREKKESFPLTVTSAQKNPTAFYLCASSTDPGNQPQHFGDGTRLSIL.

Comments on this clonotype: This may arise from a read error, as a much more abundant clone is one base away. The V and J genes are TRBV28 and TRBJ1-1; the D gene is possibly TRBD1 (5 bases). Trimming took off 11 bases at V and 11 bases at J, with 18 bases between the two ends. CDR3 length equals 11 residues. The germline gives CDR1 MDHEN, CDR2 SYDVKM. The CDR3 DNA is TGTGCCGGCATCCGACGGGGGGTGGCTTTCTTT. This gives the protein CAGIRRGVAFF.

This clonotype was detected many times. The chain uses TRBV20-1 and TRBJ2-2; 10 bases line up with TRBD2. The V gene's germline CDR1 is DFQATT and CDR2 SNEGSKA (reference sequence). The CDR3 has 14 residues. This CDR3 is CTAEAGGPAGELFF. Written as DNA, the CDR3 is TGCACTGCAGAAGCGGGAGGGCCGGCCGGGGAGCTGTTTTTT.

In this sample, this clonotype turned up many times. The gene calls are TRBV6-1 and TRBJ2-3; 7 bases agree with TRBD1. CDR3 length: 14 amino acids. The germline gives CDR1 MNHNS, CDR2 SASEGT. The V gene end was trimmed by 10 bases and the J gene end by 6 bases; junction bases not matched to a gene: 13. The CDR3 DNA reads TGTGCCACCAAGAAAGGGGGCTTGGGGGATACGCAGTATTTT. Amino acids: CATKKGGLGDTQYF.

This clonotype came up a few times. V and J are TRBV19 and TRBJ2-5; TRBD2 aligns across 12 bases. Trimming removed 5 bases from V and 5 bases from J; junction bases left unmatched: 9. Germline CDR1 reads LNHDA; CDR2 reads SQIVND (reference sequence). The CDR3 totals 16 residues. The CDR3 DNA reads TGTGCCAGTAGTCTGACTAGCGGGAGTATATGGGAGACCCAGTACTTC. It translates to CASSLTSGSIWETQYF.

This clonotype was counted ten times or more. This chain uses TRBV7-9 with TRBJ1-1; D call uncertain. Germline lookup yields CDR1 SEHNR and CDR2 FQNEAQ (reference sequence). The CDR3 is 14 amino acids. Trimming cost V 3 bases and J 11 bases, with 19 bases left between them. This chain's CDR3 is CASSLMQIGLTAFF. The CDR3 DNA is TGTGCCAGCAGCTTGATGCAGATCGGGCTAACGGCTTTCTTT.

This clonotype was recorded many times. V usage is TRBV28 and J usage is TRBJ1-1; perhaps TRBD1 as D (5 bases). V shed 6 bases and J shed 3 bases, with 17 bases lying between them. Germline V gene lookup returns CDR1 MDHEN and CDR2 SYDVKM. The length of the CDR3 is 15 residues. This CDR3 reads CASRVFGGADTEAFF. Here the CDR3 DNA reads TGTGCCAGCAGGGTCTTTGGAGGGGCGGACACTGAAGCTTTCTTT.

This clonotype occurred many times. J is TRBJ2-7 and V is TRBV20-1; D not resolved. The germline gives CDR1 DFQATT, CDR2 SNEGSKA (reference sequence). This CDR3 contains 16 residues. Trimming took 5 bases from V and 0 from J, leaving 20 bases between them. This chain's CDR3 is CSALLPQGGSSYEQYF. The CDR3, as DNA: TGCAGTGCTCTCCTGCCGCAAGGCGGCAGCTCCTACGAGCAGTACTTC.

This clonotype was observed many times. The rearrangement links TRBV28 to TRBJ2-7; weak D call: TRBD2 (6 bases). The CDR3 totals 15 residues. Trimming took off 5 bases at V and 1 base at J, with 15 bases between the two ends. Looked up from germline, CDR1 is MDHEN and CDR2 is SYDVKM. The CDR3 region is CASSATGTGSYEQYF. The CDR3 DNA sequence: TGTGCCAGCAGTGCTACCGGGACTGGATCCTACGAGCAGTACTTC.

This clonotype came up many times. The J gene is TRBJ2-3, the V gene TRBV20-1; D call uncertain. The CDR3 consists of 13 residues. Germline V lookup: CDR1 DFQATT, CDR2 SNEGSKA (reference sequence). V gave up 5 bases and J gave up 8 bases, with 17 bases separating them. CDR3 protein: CSAPNPRLFTQYF. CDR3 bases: TGCAGTGCTCCGAATCCCCGGCTGTTTACGCAGTATTTT.

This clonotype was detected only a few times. This CDR3 is CASRRDRELGYTF. The DNA of the CDR3 is TGTGCCAGCAGACGGGACAGGGAGCTTGGCTACACCTTC. The gene calls are TRBV5-4 and TRBJ1-2, with 9 bases identical to TRBD1. Germline V gene lookup returns CDR1 SGHNT and CDR2 YYREEE (reference sequence). The CDR3 length is 13 residues. V was pared by 5 bases and J by 7 bases, with 6 bases of the junction left unmatched.

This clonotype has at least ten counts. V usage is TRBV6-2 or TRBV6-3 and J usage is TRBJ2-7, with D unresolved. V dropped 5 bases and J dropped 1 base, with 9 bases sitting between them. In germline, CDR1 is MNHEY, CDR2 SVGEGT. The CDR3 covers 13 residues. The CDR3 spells CASSHPRSYEQYF. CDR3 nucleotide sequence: TGTGCCAGCAGTCACCCGCGGTCCTACGAGCAGTACTTC.

DNA of the CDR3: TGTGCCACCAGTGATTTGCCGGTTGAGCAGTTCTTC. It specifies CATSDLPVEQFF. This sequence joins TRBV24-1 and TRBJ2-1; D remains unclear. CDR1 and CDR2 (germline): KGHDR, SFDVKD. The CDR3 loop spans 12 amino acids. Trimming removed 0 bases from V and 9 bases from J, with 5 bases in between.

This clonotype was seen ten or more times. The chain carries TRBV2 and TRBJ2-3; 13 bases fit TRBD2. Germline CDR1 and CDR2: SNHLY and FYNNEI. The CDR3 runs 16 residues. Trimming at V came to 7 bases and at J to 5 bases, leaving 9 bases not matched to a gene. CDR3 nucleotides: TGTGCCAGCAACAACGGACTAGCGGGAGTGGTAGATACGCAGTATTTT. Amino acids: CASNNGLAGVVDTQYF.

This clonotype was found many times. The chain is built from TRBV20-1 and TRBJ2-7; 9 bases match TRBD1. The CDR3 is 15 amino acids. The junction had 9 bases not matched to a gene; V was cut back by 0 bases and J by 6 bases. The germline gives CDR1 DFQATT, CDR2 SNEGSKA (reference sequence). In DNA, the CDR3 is TGCAGTGCTAGAGAACCGGGACAGGGTAGCTCCGAGCAGTACTTC. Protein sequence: CSAREPGQGSSEQYF.

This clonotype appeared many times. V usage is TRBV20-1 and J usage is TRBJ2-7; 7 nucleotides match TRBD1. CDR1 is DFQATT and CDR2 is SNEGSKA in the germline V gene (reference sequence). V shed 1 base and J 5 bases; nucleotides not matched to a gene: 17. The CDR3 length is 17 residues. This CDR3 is CSARVIRLAQGTDEQYF. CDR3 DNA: TGCAGTGCTAGAGTTATTCGCCTGGCACAGGGGACAGACGAGCAGTACTTC.

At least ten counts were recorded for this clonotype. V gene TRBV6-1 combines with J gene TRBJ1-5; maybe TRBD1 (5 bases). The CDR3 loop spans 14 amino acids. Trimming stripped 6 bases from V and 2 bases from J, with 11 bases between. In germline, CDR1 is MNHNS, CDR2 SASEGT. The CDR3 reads CASSRQSGNQPQHF. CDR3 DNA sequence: TGTGCCAGCAGCCGACAGTCGGGCAATCAGCCCCAGCATTTT.

CDR3 nucleotide sequence: TGTGCCAGCAGCCCGCGGACAGGGTACTCTGAAGCTTTCTTT. Translating it yields CASSPRTGYSEAFF. V usage is TRBV7-9 and J usage is TRBJ1-1, with 8 bases aligning to TRBD1. The length of the CDR3 is 14 residues. The germline V gene has CDR1 SEHNR and CDR2 FQNEAQ (reference sequence). V was clipped by 5 bases and J by 6 bases; unmatched bases: 8.

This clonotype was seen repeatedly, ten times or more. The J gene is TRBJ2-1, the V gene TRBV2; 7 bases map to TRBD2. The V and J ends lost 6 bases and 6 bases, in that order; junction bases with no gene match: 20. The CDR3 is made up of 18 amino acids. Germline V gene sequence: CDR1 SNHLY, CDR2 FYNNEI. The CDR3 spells CASSGTTLTSRSLNEQFF. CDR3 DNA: TGTGCCAGCAGCGGCACGACTCTGACTAGCCGTTCTCTCAATGAGCAGTTCTTC.

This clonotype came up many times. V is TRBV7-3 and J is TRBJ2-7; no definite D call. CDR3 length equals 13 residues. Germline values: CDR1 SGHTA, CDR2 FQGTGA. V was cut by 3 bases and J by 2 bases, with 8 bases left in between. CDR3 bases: TGTGCCAGCAGCTTCTCCAGACCCTACGAGCAGTACTTC. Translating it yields CASSFSRPYEQYF.

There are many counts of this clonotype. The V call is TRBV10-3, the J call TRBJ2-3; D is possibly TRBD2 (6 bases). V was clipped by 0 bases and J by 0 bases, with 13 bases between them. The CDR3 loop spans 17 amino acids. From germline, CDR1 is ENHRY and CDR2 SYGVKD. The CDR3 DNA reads TGTGCCATCAGTGAGTCGATCTCCGGGAGAAGCACAGATACGCAGTATTTT. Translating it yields CAISESISGRSTDTQYF.

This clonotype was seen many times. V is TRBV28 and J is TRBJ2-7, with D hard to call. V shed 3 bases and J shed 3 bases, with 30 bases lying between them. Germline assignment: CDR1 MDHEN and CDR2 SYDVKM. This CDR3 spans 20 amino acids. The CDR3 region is CASSFRQPVLYGAKGYEQYF. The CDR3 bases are TGTGCCAGCAGTTTTAGGCAGCCGGTTTTATATGGTGCAAAAGGCTACGAGCAGTACTTC.

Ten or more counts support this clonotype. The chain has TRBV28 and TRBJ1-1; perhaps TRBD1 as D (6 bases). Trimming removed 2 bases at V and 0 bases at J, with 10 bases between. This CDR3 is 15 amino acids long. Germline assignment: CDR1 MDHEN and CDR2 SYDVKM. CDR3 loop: CASSLGGRMNTEAFF. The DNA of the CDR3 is TGTGCCAGCAGTTTAGGGGGGCGAATGAACACTGAAGCTTTCTTT.

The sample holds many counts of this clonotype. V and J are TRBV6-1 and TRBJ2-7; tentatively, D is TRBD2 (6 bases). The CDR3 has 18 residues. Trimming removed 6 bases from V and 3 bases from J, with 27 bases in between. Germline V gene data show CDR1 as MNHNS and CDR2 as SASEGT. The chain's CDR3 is CASSYPRGGGTPDYEQYF. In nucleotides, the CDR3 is TGTGCCAGCAGCTACCCTCGGGGCGGCGGGACCCCAGACTACGAGCAGTACTTC.